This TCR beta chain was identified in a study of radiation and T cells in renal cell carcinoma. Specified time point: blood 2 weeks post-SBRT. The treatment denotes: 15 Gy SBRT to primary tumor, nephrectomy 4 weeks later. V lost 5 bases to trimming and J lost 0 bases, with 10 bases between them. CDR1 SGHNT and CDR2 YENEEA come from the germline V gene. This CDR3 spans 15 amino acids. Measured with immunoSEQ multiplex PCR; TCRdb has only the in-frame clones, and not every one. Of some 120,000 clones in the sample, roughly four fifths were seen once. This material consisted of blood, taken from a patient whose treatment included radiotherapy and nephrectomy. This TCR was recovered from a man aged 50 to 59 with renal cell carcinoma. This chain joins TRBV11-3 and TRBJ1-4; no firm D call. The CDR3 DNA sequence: TGTGCCAGCAGCCCGGGAGTTGCAACTAATGAAAAACTGTTTTTT. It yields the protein CASSPGVATNEKLFF.